A selection of T cell receptor beta chains follows, all from one sample in a study of beta chain features in type 1 diabetes. TCRdb's table, derived via immunoSEQ multiplex PCR, lists solely in-frame clones and lacks some. The sample consists of approximately 300,000 clones, roughly 9.6% of them appearing once. The specimen was naive CD4+ T cells from blood. The receptors originated from a young woman in good health. Both conserved end residues are part of each CDR3. D genes are given only for firm matches. Clone size is stated in some rows and not others, as once, few, many or a class when expanded.

clone_size d_call j_call cdr3_length v_call cdr3_aa cdr3_nt
few TRBD1 TRBJ2-5 15 TRBV7-7 CASSLNSGGRETQYF TGTGCTAGCAGCTTAAACTCAGGGGGACGCGAGACCCAGTACTTC
few NA TRBJ1-2 14 TRBV19 CASSIALENYGYTF TGTGCCAGTAGTATAGCACTGGAGAACTATGGCTACACCTTC
NA TRBD2 TRBJ2-1 15 TRBV7-2 CASSKAGGFYNEQFF TGTGCCAGCAGCAAAGCGGGGGGATTTTACAATGAGCAGTTCTTC
NA NA TRBJ1-5 14 TRBV27 CASSFRQGHQPQHF TGTGCCAGCAGTTTTCGGCAGGGTCATCAGCCCCAGCATTTT
NA TRBD2 TRBJ2-1 14 TRBV10-3 CAISAGLAGNEQFF TGTGCCATCAGCGCCGGACTAGCTGGCAATGAGCAGTTCTTC
few TRBD2 TRBJ2-3 16 TRBV11-2 CASTLPGRAISNTQYF TGTGCCAGCACCCTGCCGGGGAGGGCCATTTCTAATACGCAGTATTTT
NA NA TRBJ1-2 12 TRBV30 CAWSGGKYGYTF TGTGCCTGGAGCGGGGGGAAGTATGGCTACACCTTC
few NA TRBJ2-5 13 TRBV4-3 CASSQDSQETQYF TGCGCCAGCAGCCAAGACTCCCAAGAGACCCAGTACTTC
NA TRBD1 TRBJ1-2 15 TRBV30 CAWEDLGQGRYGYTF TGTGCCTGGGAAGACTTGGGACAGGGAAGATATGGCTACACCTTC
NA TRBD1 TRBJ1-1 14 TRBV9 CASSVGTGNTEAFF TGTGCCAGCAGCGTTGGGACAGGGAACACTGAAGCTTTCTTT
NA NA TRBJ1-2 13 TRBV7-2 CASSLVRNYGYTF TGTGCCAGCAGCTTAGTTCGGAACTATGGCTACACCTTC
NA TRBD1 TRBJ2-7 13 TRBV4-1 CASSQGTGDEQYF TGCGCCAGCAGCCAAGGGACAGGGGACGAGCAGTACTTC
NA TRBD1 TRBJ2-6 16 TRBV5-1 CASNEDRGSGANVLTF TGCGCCAGCAACGAGGACAGGGGGTCTGGGGCCAACGTCCTGACTTTC
NA NA TRBJ1-2 13 TRBV19 CASSPGHHYGYTF TGTGCCAGTAGTCCCGGACACCACTATGGCTACACCTTC
NA TRBD2 TRBJ2-5 15 TRBV7-8 CASSLVGGGGETQYF TGTGCCAGCAGCTTAGTTGGGGGGGGAGGCGAGACCCAGTACTTC
NA TRBD1 TRBJ1-4 15 TRBV7-8 CASSPPTGVWEKLFF TGTGCCAGCAGCCCCCCGACAGGGGTTTGGGAAAAACTGTTTTTT
NA NA TRBJ2-7 14 TRBV2 CASSLNRETYEQYF TGTGCCAGCAGTCTTAACAGGGAAACCTACGAGCAGTACTTC
few NA TRBJ2-5 14 TRBV9 CASSVGPSVETQYF TGTGCCAGCAGCGTAGGTCCTAGCGTAGAGACCCAGTACTTC
few NA TRBJ1-4 15 TRBV4-3 CASSQAPEANEKLFF TGCGCCAGCAGCCAAGCCCCGGAGGCGAATGAAAAACTGTTTTTT
NA NA TRBJ1-2 13 TRBV18 CASSLRQNYGYTF TGTGCCAGCTCCCTTCGACAGAACTATGGCTACACCTTC
few NA TRBJ1-1 15 TRBV5-1 CASSLGVEVDTEAFF TGCGCCAGCAGCTTGGGCGTTGAGGTAGACACTGAAGCTTTCTTT
few NA TRBJ1-2 14 TRBV7-2 CASSSSGANYGYTF TGTGCCAGCAGCTCGTCAGGTGCGAACTATGGCTACACCTTC
few NA TRBJ2-2 13 TRBV5-5 CASSLEGTGELFF TGTGCCAGCAGCTTGGAGGGGACCGGGGAGCTGTTTTTT
few TRBD2 TRBJ2-7 15 TRBV4-3 CASSRGMGGIYEQYF TGCGCCAGCAGCCGGGGGATGGGGGGGATCTACGAGCAGTACTTC
NA NA TRBJ1-5 15 TRBV4-2 CASSQDWGQSQPQHF TGTGCCAGCAGCCAAGACTGGGGGCAGAGTCAGCCCCAGCATTTT
few TRBD2 TRBJ2-3 18 TRBV5-4 CASSHVAGVLTHTDTQYF TGTGCCAGCAGCCACGTAGCGGGAGTATTGACACACACAGATACGCAGTATTTT
few NA TRBJ2-7 16 TRBV11-2 CASSSTSGGSRHEQYF TGTGCCAGCAGCTCCACGAGTGGAGGGTCTCGCCACGAGCAGTACTTC
few NA TRBJ2-3 14 TRBV9 CASTRAEITDTQYF TGTGCCAGCACCCGAGCGGAGATCACAGATACGCAGTATTTT
NA TRBD1 TRBJ2-1 13 TRBV29-1 CSVVPRQGHEQFF TGCAGCGTTGTCCCTCGACAGGGCCATGAGCAGTTCTTC
few NA TRBJ2-1 13 TRBV30 CAWSVNTYNEQFF TGTGCCTGGAGTGTTAACACATACAATGAGCAGTTCTTC
NA TRBD1 TRBJ1-2 14 TRBV27 CASGRDREYYGYTF TGTGCCAGCGGACGGGACAGGGAGTACTATGGCTACACCTTC
few NA TRBJ2-5 14 TRBV7-2 CASSPTSGDKTQYF TGTGCCAGCAGCCCGACTTCAGGGGACAAGACCCAGTACTTC
NA TRBD2 TRBJ2-1 16 TRBV5-1 CASSPLASGRPTEQFF TGCGCCAGCAGCCCACTGGCTAGCGGGAGACCCACTGAGCAGTTCTTC
few NA TRBJ1-5 15 TRBV2 CASSDFQVLGQPQHF TGTGCCAGCAGTGACTTCCAGGTGCTCGGTCAGCCCCAGCATTTT